These 15 T cell receptor beta chains were sequenced from one sample in a study of radiation and T cells in renal cell carcinoma. As to time point: blood 4 weeks post-SBRT, at nephrectomy. Treatment noted: 15 Gy SBRT to primary tumor, nephrectomy 4 weeks later. The protocol was immunoSEQ multiplex PCR, while the TCRdb copy is restricted to in-frame clones and leaves out a portion. The data hold fewer than 200,000 clones, with around 89% observed a single time. Sequences were derived from blood, sampled from a patient whose treatment included radiotherapy and nephrectomy. The receptors originated from a woman aged 45-60 years with renal cell carcinoma.

This chain links TRBV13 with TRBJ1-2, with D possibly being TRBD1 (5 bases). This CDR3 spans 15 amino acids. Germline CDR1 and CDR2: PRHDT and FYEKMQ (reference sequence). With 4 bases removed from V and 1 base from J, the gap between germline ends came to 13 bases. The CDR3 spells CASSSRQISNYGYTF. DNA of the CDR3: TGTGCCAGCAGCTCTAGACAGATAAGTAACTATGGCTACACCTTC.

This clone appeared many times. The chain uses TRBV19 and TRBJ2-5; the D is unclear. The CDR3 has 11 amino acids. Trimming stripped 4 bases from V and 0 bases from J, with 0 bases between. The V gene's germline CDR1 is LNHDA and CDR2 SQIVND (reference sequence). The CDR3 bases are TGTGCCAGTAGTAACCAAGAGACCCAGTACTTC. Encoded protein: CASSNQETQYF. Drawing the rest from reference TRBV19 and TRBJ2-5, the complete variable domain is DGGITQSPKYLFRKEGQNVTLSCEQNLNHDAMYWYRQDPGQGLRLIYYSQIVNDFQKGDIAEGYSVSREKKESFPLTVTSAQKNPTAFYLCASSNQETQYFGPGTRLLVL.

The V and J genes are TRBV19 and TRBJ1-2; no clear D gene. The length of the CDR3 is 13 residues. CDR1 and CDR2 from the germline V gene are LNHDA and SQIVND (reference sequence). V was pared by 7 bases and J by 4 bases, with 13 bases between. The DNA for the CDR3 is TGTGCCAGTACCCTAGGAGAGGTCTATGGCTACACCTTC. This encodes CASTLGEVYGYTF. The whole variable domain, remainder taken from reference TRBV19 and TRBJ1-2, is DGGITQSPKYLFRKEGQNVTLSCEQNLNHDAMYWYRQDPGQGLRLIYYSQIVNDFQKGDIAEGYSVSREKKESFPLTVTSAQKNPTAFYLCASTLGEVYGYTFGSGTRLTVV.

The chain uses TRBV7-2 and TRBJ2-2, with D possibly matching TRBD1 (6 bases). The ends were cut back, 3 bases at V and 7 bases at J, with 18 bases in the middle. From germline, CDR1 is SGHTA and CDR2 FQGNSA. There are 16 residues in the CDR3. The CDR3 nucleotides read TGTGCCAGCAGCTTGGATCACACAGGGTTGGGCGGGGAGCTGTTTTTT. Protein product: CASSLDHTGLGGELFF.

Points on this clone: Germline is not matched at one junction end, which may reflect a read error. V usage is TRBV5-1 and J usage is TRBJ1-1, with unresolved D. Germline values: CDR1 SGHRS, CDR2 YFSETQ. The CDR3 sequence is 13 residues long. CDR3 DNA: TGCGCCAGCCGCTTAACAGCCGAAACTGAAGCTTTCTTT. This codes for CASRLTAETEAFF.

This chain connects TRBV5-1 to TRBJ2-5; TRBD2 matches at 7 bases. The CDR3 is made up of 14 amino acids. Germline assignment: CDR1 SGHRS and CDR2 YFSETQ. V was pared by 4 bases and J by 2 bases, with 5 bases of the junction left unmatched. CDR3 DNA sequence: TGCGCCAGCAGCCAGCTAGCGGAACAAGAGACCCAGTACTTC. This gives the protein CASSQLAEQETQYF.

The rearrangement links TRBV5-1 to TRBJ1-3; D perhaps matches TRBD1 (5 bases). This CDR3 comprises 16 residues. The germline V gene has CDR1 SGHRS and CDR2 YFSETQ. Trimming took off 0 bases at V and 0 bases at J, with 10 bases between the two ends. The CDR3 DNA reads TGCGCCAGCAGCTTGGCCGGGACGAGCTCTGGAAACACCATATATTTT. It specifies CASSLAGTSSGNTIYF.

This chain uses TRBV5-1 with TRBJ1-3; D remains ambiguous. Trimming pared 0 bases from V and 1 base from J, leaving 5 bases between. This CDR3 comprises 14 residues. Per germline, CDR1 SGHRS and CDR2 YFSETQ. CDR3: CASSLEPSGNTIYF. For the CDR3, the DNA is TGCGCCAGCAGCTTGGAACCTTCTGGAAACACCATATATTTT. Full variable domain (remainder filled in from reference TRBV5-1 and TRBJ1-3): KAGVTQTPRYLIKTRGQQVTLSCSPISGHRSVSWYQQTPGQGLQFLFEYFSETQRNKGNFPGRFSGRQFSNSRSEMNVSTLELGDSALYLCASSLEPSGNTIYFGEGSWLTVV.

The chain uses TRBV19 and TRBJ2-5, with 9 nucleotides matching TRBD1. The CDR3 consists of 15 residues. Germline-derived CDR1 and CDR2 are LNHDA and SQIVND (reference sequence). J lost 4 bases, V lost 4 bases, and 7 bases had no gene match. The CDR3: CASSTGTGRSETQYF. CDR3 sequence (DNA): TGTGCCAGTAGTACCGGGACAGGGAGGTCAGAGACCCAGTACTTC.

This rearrangement joins TRBV7-9 to TRBJ2-4, with D perhaps assigned TRBD1 or TRBD2 (5 bases each). The CDR3 spans 16 residues. Germline V CDR1 and CDR2: SEHNR, FQNEAQ (reference sequence). V was trimmed by 3 bases and J by 1 base, leaving 13 bases between them. In DNA, the CDR3 is TGTGCCAGCAGCTTGGGGGTTGGGGGTGCCAAAAACATTCAGTACTTC. Encoded protein: CASSLGVGGAKNIQYF.

This rearrangement joins TRBV6-1 to TRBJ2-7; no definite D call. Trimming stripped 2 bases from V and 0 bases from J, with 8 bases between. The CDR3 sequence is 14 residues long. CDR1 and CDR2 (germline): MNHNS, SASEGT. The CDR3 spells CASSERQHSYEQYF. In nucleotides, the CDR3 is TGTGCCAGCAGTGAACGGCAGCACTCCTACGAGCAGTACTTC.

The chain couples TRBV19 to TRBJ1-2; maybe TRBD1 (5 bases). Germline V CDR1 and CDR2: LNHDA, SQIVND (reference sequence). The CDR3 is made up of 12 amino acids. V was trimmed by 7 bases and J by 8 bases, leaving 14 bases between them. The CDR3 nucleotides read TGTGCCAGTACCCCTGACGGGGGAGGCTACACCTTC. Encoded protein: CASTPDGGGYTF.

This chain uses TRBV5-1 with TRBJ2-1; the match to TRBD2 covers 8 bases. Germline-derived CDR1 and CDR2 are SGHRS and YFSETQ. There are 15 residues in the CDR3. V was clipped by 4 bases and J by 4 bases; unmatched bases: 7. CDR3 DNA: TGCGCCAGCAGCCTCGAGATAGCGGGGTACAATGAGCAGTTCTTC. It is translated as CASSLEIAGYNEQFF.

The rearrangement links TRBV4-3 to TRBJ2-3; D possibly corresponds to TRBD1 (5 bases). This CDR3 has 16 amino acids. Germline CDR1 reads LGHNA; CDR2 reads YSLEER. The germline V and J ends were trimmed by 0 bases and 0 bases, with 10 bases remaining between them. This CDR3 reads CASSQEDNPSTDTQYF. The CDR3, as DNA: TGCGCCAGCAGCCAAGAGGACAACCCTAGCACAGATACGCAGTATTTT.

This chain uses TRBV15 with TRBJ1-2; D gene uncertain. The CDR3 covers 14 residues. Germline CDR1 LNHNV, CDR2 YYDKDF (reference sequence). V lost 9 bases and J 0 bases, leaving 14 bases between the germline ends. The CDR3 sequence is CATTDGLTNYGYTF. For the CDR3, the DNA is TGTGCCACTACGGACGGGCTAACTAACTATGGCTACACCTTC.